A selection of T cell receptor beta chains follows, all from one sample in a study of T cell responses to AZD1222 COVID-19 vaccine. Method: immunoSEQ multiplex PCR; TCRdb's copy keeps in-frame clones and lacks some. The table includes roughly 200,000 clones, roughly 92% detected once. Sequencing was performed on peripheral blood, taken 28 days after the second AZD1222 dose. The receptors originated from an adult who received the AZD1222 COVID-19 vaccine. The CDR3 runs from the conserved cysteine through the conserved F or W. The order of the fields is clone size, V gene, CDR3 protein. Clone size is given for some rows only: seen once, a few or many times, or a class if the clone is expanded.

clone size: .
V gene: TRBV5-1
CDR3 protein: CASSRGGTNTGELFF

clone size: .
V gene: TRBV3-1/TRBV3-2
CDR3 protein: CASSRGSLLSNEKLFF

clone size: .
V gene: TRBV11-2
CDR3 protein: CASSRDRGRRTDTQYF

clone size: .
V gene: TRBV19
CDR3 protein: CASSMAHNINQPQHF

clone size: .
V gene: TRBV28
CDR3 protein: CASSLRQGNYGYTF

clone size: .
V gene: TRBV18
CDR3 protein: CASSTDSATNEKLFF

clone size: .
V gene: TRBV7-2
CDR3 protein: CASSLLQGNSPLHF

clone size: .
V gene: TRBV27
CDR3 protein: CASSITGGGFYGYTF

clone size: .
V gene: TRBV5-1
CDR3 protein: CASSLLPGLYEQYF

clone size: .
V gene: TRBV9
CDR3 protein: CASSVWVNTEAFF

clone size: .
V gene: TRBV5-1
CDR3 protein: CASRPGWASGANVLTF

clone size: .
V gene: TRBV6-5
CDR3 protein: CASSHDRGLYEQYF

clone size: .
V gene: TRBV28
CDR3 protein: CASSPQRAGDREQYF

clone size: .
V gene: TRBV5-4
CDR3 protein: CASSLGAGAEQPQHF

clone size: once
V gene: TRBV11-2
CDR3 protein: CASSERGQGARTEAFF

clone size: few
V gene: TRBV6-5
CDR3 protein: CASSYLQGTHTEAFF

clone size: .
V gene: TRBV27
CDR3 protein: CASSLRAGVYEQYF

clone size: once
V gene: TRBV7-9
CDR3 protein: CASSSTGTGRRGYTF

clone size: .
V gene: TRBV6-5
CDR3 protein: CASSYLQSSYNEQFF

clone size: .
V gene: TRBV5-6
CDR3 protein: CASSLGTDISNQPQHF

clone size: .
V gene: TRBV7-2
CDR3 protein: CASSETSYTDTQYF

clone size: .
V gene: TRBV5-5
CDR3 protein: CASSFQGEDYGYTF

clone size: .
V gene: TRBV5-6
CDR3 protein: CASSRRELPNSPLHF

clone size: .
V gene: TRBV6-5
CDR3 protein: CASRTSGTRSYEQYF

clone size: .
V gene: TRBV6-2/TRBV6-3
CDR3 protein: CASSDGQGYTEAFF

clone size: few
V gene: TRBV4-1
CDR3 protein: CASSLALGTDTQYF

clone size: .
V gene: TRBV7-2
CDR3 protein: CASSQSGGPPGLDEQFF

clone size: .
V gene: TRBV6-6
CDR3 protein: CASREWTADTEAFF

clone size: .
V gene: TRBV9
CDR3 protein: CASSVESRNTIYF

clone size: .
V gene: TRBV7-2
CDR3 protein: CASSLVTGGGDGYTF

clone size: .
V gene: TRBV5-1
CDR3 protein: CASSLDRGYEQYF

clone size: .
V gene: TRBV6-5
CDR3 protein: CASSQHQGSGNTIYF

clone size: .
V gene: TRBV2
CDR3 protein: CASRDPIQGDGQPQHF

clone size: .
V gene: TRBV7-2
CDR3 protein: CASSLGQLDEQFF

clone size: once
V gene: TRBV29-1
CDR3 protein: CSVARGGSGGTDTQYF

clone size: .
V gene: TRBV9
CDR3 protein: CASSVGRERTGELFF